These 25 T cell receptor beta chains share one sample of origin, sequenced in a study of T cell responses to AZD1222 COVID-19 vaccine. Clones were sequenced by immunoSEQ multiplex PCR, and TCRdb holds only the in-frame ones, with some missing. The sample shows 180,000 or so clones, 90% to 95% of them seen only once. The sample in question was peripheral blood, obtained 28 days after the second dose of the MenACWY control vaccine. The receptors originated from an adult who received the MenACWY meningococcal vaccine as a control.

This clone was counted a single time. The rearrangement joins TRBV3-1 (or the pseudogene TRBV3-2) to TRBJ1-4, with 8 bases fitting TRBD1. This CDR3 contains 16 residues. CDR1 and CDR2 (germline): LGHDT, YNNKEL (reference sequence). The J segment lost 8 bases and the V segment lost 0 bases, leaving 8 bases of the junction unmatched. The CDR3 region is CASSQELTGGNEKLFF. The CDR3 DNA sequence: TGTGCCAGCAGCCAAGAACTTACAGGGGGTAACGAAAAACTGTTTTTT.

V is TRBV11-2 and J is TRBJ1-6; D unresolved. Germline CDR1 reads SGHAT; CDR2 reads FQNNGV. Trimming removed 3 bases from V and 8 bases from J, with 11 bases in between. The CDR3 is 14 amino acids. This CDR3 is CASSLQSRDSPLHF. In DNA, the CDR3 is TGTGCCAGCAGCTTGCAATCTCGGGATTCACCCCTCCACTTT.

Only one count was recorded for this clone. This sequence joins TRBV4-3 and TRBJ2-6; D uncertain. Germline loops: CDR1 LGHNA, CDR2 YSLEER. The V and J ends lost 3 bases and 0 bases respectively, with 9 bases between them. This CDR3 is 16 amino acids long. The CDR3 bases are TGCGCCAGCAGCCAGGGTTCGACCTCTGGGGCCAACGTCCTGACTTTC. The encoded protein is CASSQGSTSGANVLTF.

The chain combines TRBV19 with TRBJ1-1; 8 bases map to TRBD1. Per the germline V gene, CDR1 is LNHDA and CDR2 is SQIVND (reference sequence). The CDR3 loop spans 15 amino acids. The V segment lost 5 bases and the J segment 2 bases; nucleotides outside the gene matches: 7. The CDR3 coding sequence is TGTGCCAGTAGTGCGGGACAGGTGGCAAACACTGAAGCTTTCTTT. Amino acids: CASSAGQVANTEAFF.

The chain joins TRBV9 to TRBJ1-5; possibly TRBD1 for D (5 bases). Germline V lookup: CDR1 SGDLS, CDR2 YYNGEE. The CDR3 extends over 17 amino acids. V lost 4 bases and J 6 bases, leaving 23 bases between the germline ends. CDR3 nucleotide sequence: TGTGCCAGCAGCCCATACCAAGGGGCTTGGGTTCCTCAGCCCCAGCATTTT. Amino acid sequence: CASSPYQGAWVPQPQHF. The variable domain in full, completed from reference TRBV9 and TRBJ1-5, reads DSGVTQTPKHLITATGQRVTLRCSPRSGDLSVYWYQQSLDQGLQFLIQYYNGEERAKGNILERFSAQQFPDLHSELNLSSLELGDSALYFCASSPYQGAWVPQPQHFGDGTRLSIL.

V usage is TRBV6-2 or TRBV6-3 and J usage is TRBJ1-6; 8 bases are a match to TRBD1. Germline CDR1 reads MNHEY; CDR2 reads SVGEGT. J gave up 8 bases and V 2 bases, and 5 bases lay outside the gene matches. This CDR3 spans 15 amino acids. This CDR3 reads CASSYRTGRDSPLHF. The CDR3 DNA sequence: TGTGCCAGCAGTTACCGGACAGGGAGGGATTCACCCCTCCACTTT.

The chain carries TRBV2 and TRBJ2-3, with 11 nucleotides matching TRBD2. The CDR3 sequence is 18 residues long. The germline V gene encodes CDR1 SNHLY and CDR2 FYNNEI. The ends lost 6 bases at V and 0 bases at J; junction bases unmatched: 11. The CDR3 reads CASRVGGLAVTSTDTQYF. In DNA form, the CDR3 reads TGTGCCAGCAGAGTGGGGGGACTAGCGGTAACTAGCACAGATACGCAGTATTTT. Looking up the rest from reference TRBV2 and TRBJ2-3 gives the full variable domain: EPEVTQTPSHQVTQMGQEVILRCVPISNHLYFYWYRQILGQKVEFLVSFYNNEISEKSEIFDDQFSVERPDGSNFTLKIRSTKLEDSAMYFCASRVGGLAVTSTDTQYFGPGTRLTVL.

The V call is TRBV11-3, the J call TRBJ1-6, with D unclear. Germline assignment: CDR1 SGHNT and CDR2 YENEEA. The CDR3 has 13 amino acids. The germline V and J ends were trimmed by 5 bases and 10 bases, with 12 bases remaining between them. The CDR3 sequence is CASSLAEGSPLHF. CDR3 nucleotides: TGTGCCAGCAGCCTGGCGGAAGGGTCACCCCTCCACTTT.

This rearrangement joins TRBV5-1 to TRBJ2-3; D is possibly TRBD2 (6 bases). Looked up from germline, CDR1 is SGHRS and CDR2 is YFSETQ. Trimming took 6 bases from V and 3 from J, leaving 17 bases between them. This CDR3 has 15 residues. The CDR3: CASKVLGLDTDTQYF. The CDR3 nucleotides read TGCGCCAGCAAGGTTTTGGGACTGGATACAGATACGCAGTATTTT.

J is TRBJ2-7 and V is TRBV2, with D maybe TRBD1 (5 bases). The CDR3 extends over 14 amino acids. The V end was cut by 3 bases, the J end by 2 bases, with 11 bases between. The germline CDR1 and CDR2 sequences are SNHLY and FYNNEI. This CDR3 is CASSEEQGPYEQYF. CDR3 sequence (DNA): TGTGCCAGCAGTGAGGAGCAGGGCCCCTACGAGCAGTACTTC. Looking up the rest from reference TRBV2 and TRBJ2-7 gives the full variable domain: EPEVTQTPSHQVTQMGQEVILRCVPISNHLYFYWYRQILGQKVEFLVSFYNNEISEKSEIFDDQFSVERPDGSNFTLKIRSTKLEDSAMYFCASSEEQGPYEQYFGPGTRLTVT.

CDR3 protein: CASRVSASGNTIYF. As DNA, the CDR3 is TGTGCCAGCAGAGTCAGCGCCTCTGGAAACACCATATATTTT. The V call is TRBV2, the J call TRBJ1-3; D gene unclear. Per germline, CDR1 SNHLY and CDR2 FYNNEI. The CDR3 spans 14 residues. V shed 6 bases and J shed 0 bases, with 9 bases lying between them.

The rearrangement joins TRBV4-3 to TRBJ1-1; D remains ambiguous. The CDR3 runs 14 residues. Germline V gene sequence: CDR1 LGHNA, CDR2 YSLEER. The V gene lost 2 bases and the J gene lost 10 bases, with 17 bases spanning the gap. CDR3 protein: CASSQTGSGGRAFF. CDR3 sequence (DNA): TGCGCCAGCAGCCAAACGGGATCGGGCGGTAGAGCTTTCTTT.

The chain employs TRBV6-2 or TRBV6-3 and TRBJ1-6, with a weak D call TRBD1 (5 bases). V was clipped by 5 bases and J by 7 bases, with 12 bases between them. The CDR3 is 14 amino acids. Germline V gene sequence: CDR1 MNHEY, CDR2 SVGEGT. CDR3 sequence (DNA): TGTGCCAGCAGTCCCGGGGACCAGAATTCACCCCTCCACTTT. Its translation is CASSPGDQNSPLHF.

V is TRBV16 and J is TRBJ2-1; no clear D. The CDR3 is 15 residues long. Germline V gives CDR1 KGHSY, CDR2 FQNENV. The V and J ends lost 7 bases and 5 bases respectively, with 18 bases between them. As DNA, the CDR3 is TGTGCCAGCACTCTCCAGGATTGGGATCACAATGAGCAGTTCTTC. Protein product: CASTLQDWDHNEQFF.

The chain links TRBV5-4 to TRBJ1-2; D is ambiguous. From germline, CDR1 is SGHNT and CDR2 YYREEE (reference sequence). The CDR3 loop spans 14 amino acids. Between the trimmed V and J ends, which lost 0 bases and 2 bases, there was a span of 8 bases. For the CDR3, the DNA is TGTGCCAGCAGCTTGGAAGGAGGGAACTATGGCTACACCTTC. The encoded protein is CASSLEGGNYGYTF. Together with reference TRBV5-4 and TRBJ1-2, the CDR3 gives the full variable domain: ETGVTQSPTHLIKTRGQQVTLRCSSQSGHNTVSWYQQALGQGPQFIFQYYREEENGRGNFPPRFSGLQFPNYSSELNVNALELDDSALYLCASSLEGGNYGYTFGSGTRLTVV.

The genes are TRBV7-2 and TRBJ1-2, with D possibly matching TRBD1 (5 bases). V shed 2 bases and J shed 4 bases, with 14 bases lying between them. CDR1 SGHTA and CDR2 FQGNSA come from the germline V gene. The CDR3 covers 15 residues. Written as DNA, the CDR3 is TGTGCCAGCAGCTTATCAAGGAGGGACCTCTATGGCTACACCTTC. The encoded protein is CASSLSRRDLYGYTF.

V is TRBV24-1 and J is TRBJ1-1; no clear D gene. The CDR3 runs to 12 residues. V lost 2 bases, J lost 9 bases, and 9 bases lay in between. CDR1 is KGHDR and CDR2 is SFDVKD in the germline V gene. In DNA, the CDR3 is TGTGCCACCAGTGATTCCGGACCCAAAGCTTTCTTT. Translated, it gives CATSDSGPKAFF.

This chain uses TRBV7-2 with TRBJ1-2; D possibly corresponds to TRBD1 (5 bases). V was trimmed by 3 bases and J by 0 bases, leaving 5 bases between them. CDR3 length: 13 residues. CDR1 SGHTA and CDR2 FQGNSA come from the germline V gene. The CDR3 loop reads CASSLDTNYGYTF. CDR3 bases: TGTGCCAGCAGCTTGGACACTAACTATGGCTACACCTTC.

This chain joins TRBV27 and TRBJ1-2; no reliable D call. CDR1 and CDR2 (germline): MNHEY, SMNVEV (reference sequence). This CDR3 is built from 14 residues. V dropped 0 bases and J dropped 4 bases, with 9 bases sitting between them. The CDR3 sequence is CASSLSGRFYGYTF. As DNA, the CDR3 is TGTGCCAGCAGTTTATCAGGACGGTTCTATGGCTACACCTTC.

The chain uses TRBV29-1 and TRBJ2-4; 8 nucleotides match TRBD1. With 8 bases clipped from V and 9 bases from J, the junction kept 12 bases outside the gene matches. Germline V gene data show CDR1 as SQVTM and CDR2 as ANQGSEA. The CDR3 has 13 amino acids. CDR3 sequence reads: CSTRSGQGGIQYF. The CDR3 region has the DNA TGCAGCACAAGATCCGGACAGGGAGGCATTCAGTACTTC.

The chain links TRBV9 to TRBJ1-1, with unresolved D. CDR1 SGDLS and CDR2 YYNGEE come from the germline V gene. The CDR3 has 14 residues. Trimming pared 2 bases from V and 0 bases from J, leaving 8 bases between. The CDR3 here is CASSVEAMNTEAFF. CDR3 bases: TGTGCCAGCAGCGTGGAGGCCATGAACACTGAAGCTTTCTTT. Drawing the rest from reference TRBV9 and TRBJ1-1, the complete variable domain is DSGVTQTPKHLITATGQRVTLRCSPRSGDLSVYWYQQSLDQGLQFLIQYYNGEERAKGNILERFSAQQFPDLHSELNLSSLELGDSALYFCASSVEAMNTEAFFGQGTRLTVV.

The rearrangement joins TRBV7-2 to TRBJ2-2; 9 nucleotides match TRBD2. V lost 5 bases to trimming and J lost 3 bases; unmatched junction nucleotides: 16. This CDR3 is 19 amino acids long. Germline V gives CDR1 SGHTA, CDR2 FQGNSA. CDR3 nucleotides: TGTGCCAGCAGCGAGACGGGGGGGCAGGCTAGCGGGGACACCGGGGAGCTGTTTTTT. Its protein product is CASSETGGQASGDTGELFF.

This clone occurred once. The V and J genes are TRBV28 and TRBJ2-1; D remains ambiguous. Germline values: CDR1 MDHEN, CDR2 SYDVKM. The germline V and J ends were trimmed by 3 bases and 9 bases, with 9 bases remaining between them. The CDR3 sequence is 12 residues long. The CDR3 sequence: CASSFSRSEQFF. The CDR3 DNA follows: TGTGCCAGCAGTTTCTCTAGATCTGAGCAGTTCTTC. Supplemented by reference TRBV28 and TRBJ2-1, the full variable domain reads DVKVTQSSRYLVKRTGEKVFLECVQDMDHENMFWYRQDPGLGLRLIYFSYDVKMKEKGDIPEGYSVSREKKERFSLILESASTNQTSMYLCASSFSRSEQFFGPGTRLTVL.

This chain connects TRBV7-3 to TRBJ2-5, with a tentative D call TRBD2 (6 bases). Germline V gene sequence: CDR1 SGHTA, CDR2 FQGTGA. The CDR3 runs 14 residues. Deletions cut 6 bases from V and 1 base from J, with 12 bases between. CDR3 sequence (DNA): TGTGCCAGCAGACGTCGGGGGACCCAAGAGACCCAGTACTTC. It specifies CASRRRGTQETQYF.

Written as DNA, the CDR3 is TGTGCCAGTAGTCCGAGGGACAGGGGGCTCCTAAACACTGAAGCTTTCTTT. It encodes CASSPRDRGLLNTEAFF. This chain connects TRBV19 to TRBJ1-1; 12 positions match TRBD1. The CDR3 is 17 amino acids. J gave up 2 bases and V 5 bases, and 9 bases lay outside the gene matches. Germline V gives CDR1 LNHDA, CDR2 SQIVND (reference sequence).